Each of the 29 T cell receptor beta chains below was sequenced from the same sample in a study of T-cell memory formation after mild COVID-19. TCRdb reprocessed the 5' RACE reads with MiXCR, giving one entry per CDR3 protein. The sample comprises approximately 180,000 distinct CDR3 sequences, roughly 17% of which are singletons, and approximately 2.2% rests with the top ten. The sample comprised PBMCs or a T cell subset sorted from them (not recorded which). These receptor sequences come from an adult woman who had mild COVID-19 (a few samples of this study predate the infection). Cell type and time point are not known.

As concerns this clonotype: One base away lies a much larger clone, so this may be a sequencing read error. The V call is TRBV15, the J call TRBJ2-5, with TRBD1 matching 7 bases. There are 18 residues in the CDR3. J lost 0 bases, V lost 4 bases, and 14 bases had no gene match. CDR1 and CDR2 from the germline V gene are LNHNV and YYDKDF (reference sequence). The CDR3 DNA reads as TGTGCCACCAGCACAGTCCTCCGACAGGGACGAGACCAAGAGACCCAGTACTTC. Its protein is CATSTVLRQGRDQETQYF. Based on the CDR3 plus reference TRBV15 and TRBJ2-5, the full variable domain is DAMVIQNPRYQVTQFGKPVTLSCSQTLNHNVMYWYQQKSSQAPKLLFHYYDKDFNNEADTPDNFQSRRPNTSFCFLDIRSPGLGDTAMYLCATSTVLRQGRDQETQYFGPGTRLLVL.

Ten or more counts support this clonotype. This chain joins TRBV7-9 and TRBJ2-3; the D is unclear. CDR3 length: 12 residues. Germline V gives CDR1 SEHNR, CDR2 FQNEAQ (reference sequence). V was pared by 4 bases and J by 4 bases, with 6 bases between. CDR3 in DNA: TGTGCCAGCAGCTCCAGTTCAGATACGCAGTATTTT. Translating it yields CASSSSSDTQYF. The variable domain in full, completed from reference TRBV7-9 and TRBJ2-3, reads DTGVSQNPRHKITKRGQNVTFRCDPISEHNRLYWYRQTLGQGPEFLTYFQNEAQLEKSRLLSDRFSAERPKGSFSTLEIQRTEQGDSAMYLCASSSSSDTQYFGPGTRLTVL.

This clonotype showed up just a few times. J is TRBJ2-3 and V is TRBV7-6, with 9 nucleotides matching TRBD2. The trim removed 1 base at V and 4 bases at J, leaving 9 bases unmatched. Germline lookup yields CDR1 SGHVS and CDR2 FNYEAQ. The CDR3 sequence is 17 residues long. As DNA, the CDR3 is TGTGCCAGCAGCTTAGGATTTGGCGGGAGGGCCGCAGATACGCAGTATTTT. It translates to CASSLGFGGRAADTQYF. The whole variable domain, filled in from reference TRBV7-6 and TRBJ2-3, reads GAGVSQSPRYKVTKRGQDVALRCDPISGHVSLYWYRQALGQGPEFLTYFNYEAQQDKSGLPNDRFSAERPEGSISTLTIQRTEQRDSAMYRCASSLGFGGRAADTQYFGPGTRLTVL.

The CDR3 nucleotides are TGCAGTGCTAGAAACAGGTCGTACTCCTACGAGCAGTACTTC. This encodes CSARNRSYSYEQYF. The chain links TRBV20-1 to TRBJ2-7, with a possible D match to TRBD1 (5 bases). The CDR3 has 14 residues. V lost 2 bases to trimming and J lost 0 bases, with 11 bases between them. Germline V gene lookup returns CDR1 DFQATT and CDR2 SNEGSKA (reference sequence).

The rearrangement joins TRBV21-1 to TRBJ1-4; TRBD1, the table's D call, lacks a check against the DNA. TRBV21-1 is a pseudogene locus. This CDR3 comprises 16 residues. The CDR3 here is CASPRRGRATNEKLFF. Written as DNA, the CDR3 is TGTGCCAGCCCCCGCAGGGGTAGAGCAACTAATGAAAAACTGTTTTTT.

This clonotype came up a few times. The CDR3 sequence is CAWTGGATGELFF. Here the CDR3 DNA reads TGTGCCTGGACCGGAGGGGCCACCGGGGAGCTGTTTTTT. V usage is TRBV30 and J usage is TRBJ2-2; TRBD2 is a possible D gene (6 bases). CDR1 and CDR2 (germline): GTSNPN, SVGIG (reference sequence). Trimming stripped 4 bases from V and 4 bases from J, with 10 bases between. CDR3 length: 13 amino acids.

There are a few counts of this clonotype. V and J are TRBV2 and TRBJ2-3; weak D call: TRBD2 (6 bases). The CDR3 runs to 14 residues. Germline V gene data show CDR1 as SNHLY and CDR2 as FYNNEI. Trimming removed 4 bases from V and 0 bases from J, with 8 bases in between. The CDR3 nucleotides are TGTGCCAGCAGTGGGGGACTTAGCACAGATACGCAGTATTTT. Translating it yields CASSGGLSTDTQYF.

This clonotype was seen only a few times. The chain employs TRBV7-9 and TRBJ2-2; the match to TRBD1 covers 7 bases. V lost 5 bases to trimming and J lost 1 base; unmatched junction nucleotides: 4. The germline V gene has CDR1 SEHNR and CDR2 FQNEAQ (reference sequence). The CDR3 runs to 15 residues. The CDR3 nucleotides are TGTGCCAGCAGCATAAGGACAGGGAACACCGGGGAGCTGTTTTTT. It yields the protein CASSIRTGNTGELFF.

The chain employs TRBV20-1 and TRBJ1-2, with D possibly TRBD1 on 5 matching bases. Germline CDR1 DFQATT, CDR2 SNEGSKA (reference sequence). V was cut by 0 bases and J by 2 bases, with 13 bases left in between. The CDR3 consists of 15 residues. The CDR3: CSARDPGAGNYGYTF. In nucleotides, the CDR3 is TGCAGTGCTAGAGACCCCGGGGCAGGGAACTATGGCTACACCTTC.

This chain joins TRBV7-2 and TRBJ2-2; D is possibly TRBD2 (5 bases). CDR3 length: 14 residues. Germline assignment: CDR1 SGHTA and CDR2 FQGNSA. Trimming stripped 0 bases from V and 7 bases from J, with 9 bases between. The CDR3 nucleotides read TGTGCCAGCAGCTTAGCGCGGGCTATCGGGGAGCTGTTTTTT. This translates into CASSLARAIGELFF.

The chain has TRBV7-9 and TRBJ1-1; D is unclear. Germline CDR1 is SEHNR and CDR2 is FQNEAQ (reference sequence). The CDR3 covers 12 residues. V gave up 6 bases and J gave up 10 bases, with 15 bases separating them. CDR3 DNA sequence: TGTGCCAGCAGTCCTACCGGGAGTTCAGCTTTCTTT. This gives the protein CASSPTGSSAFF.

This clonotype was counted at least ten times. The chain has TRBV5-1 and TRBJ2-1, with TRBD1 identical over 7 bases. Per the germline V gene, CDR1 is SGHRS and CDR2 is YFSETQ. CDR3 length equals 20 residues. The V gene end was trimmed by 4 bases and the J gene end by 0 bases; junction bases not matched to a gene: 19. The CDR3 sequence is CASSKAARGPTSSSYNEQFF. DNA for the CDR3: TGCGCCAGCAGCAAAGCCGCGAGGGGGCCCACTTCGAGCTCCTACAATGAGCAGTTCTTC.

This clonotype was seen ten or more times. The chain employs TRBV6-5 and TRBJ2-3; no reliable D call. This CDR3 is 13 amino acids long. Trimming took 2 bases from V and 7 from J, leaving 10 bases between them. Looked up from germline, CDR1 is MNHEY and CDR2 is SVGAGI. The chain's CDR3 is CASSYDETNTQYF. The CDR3, as DNA: TGTGCCAGCAGTTACGACGAAACCAATACGCAGTATTTT.

This clonotype has just a few counts. This chain uses TRBV12-3 or TRBV12-4 with TRBJ2-4; the match to TRBD1 covers 7 bases. The CDR3 covers 14 residues. Trimming at V came to 9 bases and at J to 3 bases, leaving 8 bases not matched to a gene. CDR3: CASLDRAGKNIQYF. CDR3 nucleotide sequence: TGTGCCAGTCTCGACAGGGCAGGCAAAAACATTCAGTACTTC.

This clonotype was seen a handful of times. This chain links TRBV7-2 with TRBJ2-3; 8 nucleotides line up with TRBD2. Germline trimming cut 4 bases from V and 1 base from J; bases unmatched to any gene: 4. The CDR3 runs 15 residues. Germline V gene sequence: CDR1 SGHTA, CDR2 FQGNSA. CDR3 protein: CASSSRGAGTDTQYF. As DNA, the CDR3 is TGTGCCAGCAGCTCGCGGGGGGCGGGCACAGATACGCAGTATTTT.

This clonotype was observed a few times. The gene calls are TRBV29-1 and TRBJ2-7; D may correspond to TRBD1 or TRBD2 (6 bases each). Germline lookup yields CDR1 SQVTM and CDR2 ANQGSEA. With 4 bases removed from V and 7 bases from J, the gap between germline ends came to 17 bases. CDR3 size: 13 residues. Here the CDR3 reads CSVGLGGSGEQYF. The CDR3 DNA sequence: TGCAGCGTTGGTCTGGGGGGCTCAGGGGAGCAGTACTTC.

The CDR3 nucleotides are TGTGCCAGCAGTACTGGACAGGGGGCTTCTGGGAGCACAGATACGCAGTATTTT. Amino acid sequence: CASSTGQGASGSTDTQYF. The rearrangement links TRBV6-6 to TRBJ2-3, with 11 bases fitting TRBD1. The CDR3 length is 18 residues. Trimming cost V 5 bases and J 0 bases; bases outside gene matches: 10. Per germline, CDR1 MNHNY and CDR2 SVGAGI (reference sequence).

The chain carries TRBV6-5 and TRBJ2-7, with unresolved D. Germline V gene sequence: CDR1 MNHEY, CDR2 SVGAGI. CDR3 length equals 13 residues. The V and J ends lost 4 bases and 3 bases respectively, with 10 bases between them. CDR3 protein: CASSSFVLYEQYF. In nucleotides, the CDR3 is TGTGCCAGCAGTTCGTTCGTGCTCTACGAGCAGTACTTC.

This clonotype turned up a few times. This rearrangement joins TRBV20-1 to TRBJ2-7; either TRBD1 or TRBD2 may fit D (6 bases each). Trimming took off 5 bases at V and 7 bases at J, with 18 bases between the two ends. CDR3 size: 13 residues. Germline values: CDR1 DFQATT, CDR2 SNEGSKA (reference sequence). The chain's CDR3 is CSAGGGPTGEQYF. The CDR3 DNA sequence: TGCAGTGCTGGAGGGGGACCAACGGGGGAGCAGTACTTC.

The chain uses TRBV6-2 or TRBV6-3 and TRBJ2-1; 11 bases line up with TRBD2. CDR3 length: 16 residues. CDR1 is MNHEY, CDR2 SVGEGT, per germline. The trim removed 7 bases at V and 6 bases at J, leaving 11 bases unmatched. CDR3 coding DNA: TGTGCCAGCAAGACGGGTAGTAGCGGGAGGGCCAATGAGCAGTTCTTC. This translates into CASKTGSSGRANEQFF.

This sequence joins TRBV12-2 and TRBJ2-1; the table's D call of TRBD1 was not tested on the DNA. TRBV12-2 is given as a pseudogene. This CDR3 is 15 amino acids long. The CDR3: CASRLGQGHYNEQFF. The CDR3 nucleotides read TGTGCAAGTCGCTTAGGGCAGGGACATTACAATGAGCAGTTCTTC.

This sequence joins TRBV24-1 and TRBJ2-5; possible D gene TRBD2, 5 bases. The V and J ends lost 4 bases and 9 bases respectively, with 20 bases between them. The CDR3 contains 15 residues. The germline CDR1 and CDR2 sequences are KGHDR and SFDVKD. CDR3 bases: TGTGCCACCAGTGACCCGCGACGGGCAGCCGGGGCCCAGTACTTC. Its translation is CATSDPRRAAGAQYF.

The J gene is TRBJ2-3, the V gene TRBV20-1; 8 bases fit TRBD2. This CDR3 comprises 14 residues. V was clipped by 6 bases and J by 1 base; unmatched bases: 6. Germline V lookup: CDR1 DFQATT, CDR2 SNEGSKA (reference sequence). The CDR3 bases are TGCAGTGCAGGGCGGGGGGTTGGCACAGATACGCAGTATTTT. Its translation: CSAGRGVGTDTQYF.

This clonotype has a handful of counts. The chain links TRBV3-1 to TRBJ2-7, with D possibly being TRBD1 (5 bases). V dropped 5 bases and J dropped 1 base, with 15 bases sitting between them. Looked up from germline, CDR1 is LGHDT and CDR2 is YNNKEL (reference sequence). CDR3 length equals 15 residues. CDR3 coding DNA: TGTGCCAGCAGCTCTTTTTCAGGGTCTTCCTACGAGCAGTACTTC. Translation gives CASSSFSGSSYEQYF.

The table lists this clonotype with a few counts. The chain couples TRBV7-2 to TRBJ2-1; D is uncertain. Germline V gives CDR1 SGHTA, CDR2 FQGNSA. The CDR3 is 15 amino acids. V lost 2 bases to trimming and J lost 2 bases, with 10 bases between them. The DNA of the CDR3 is TGTGCCAGCAGCTTAAGGTCACCTACCTACAATGAGCAGTTCTTC. Residues: CASSLRSPTYNEQFF.

This clonotype showed up many times. V gene TRBV11-2 combines with J gene TRBJ2-2, with D possibly matching TRBD2 (5 bases). The CDR3 loop spans 15 amino acids. From germline, CDR1 is SGHAT and CDR2 FQNNGV. V lost 5 bases to trimming and J lost 4 bases, with 14 bases between them. The CDR3 spells CASSPLPGSTGELFF. CDR3 nucleotides: TGTGCCAGCAGCCCCTTACCGGGGAGCACCGGGGAGCTGTTTTTT.

This clonotype showed up just a few times. The missing conserved phenylalanine or tryptophan at the end of this CDR3 makes a read error likely. This chain connects TRBV6-1 to TRBJ1-3; 8 nucleotides line up with TRBD1. Germline CDR1 and CDR2: MNHNS and SASEGT. V dropped 3 bases and J dropped 0; count of bases not matched to a gene: 7. This CDR3 is 17 amino acids long. The CDR3 bases are TGTGCCAGCAGTGAGACCACAGGGGGATTCTCTGGAAACACCATATATTAT. Translation: CASSETTGGFSGNTIYY.

The chain recombines TRBV12-3 or TRBV12-4 with TRBJ2-7; 7 bases are a match to TRBD1. This CDR3 has 15 residues. V lost 5 bases to trimming and J lost 1 base; unmatched junction nucleotides: 8. CDR3 bases: TGTGCCAGCAGTCCCCGGGACAGTCTTTCCTACGAGCAGTACTTC. This sequence encodes CASSPRDSLSYEQYF.

J is TRBJ1-4 and V is TRBV5-1; the D gene is possibly TRBD1 (6 bases). Trimming cost V 3 bases and J 8 bases, with 17 bases left between them. The CDR3 covers 15 residues. Germline V lookup: CDR1 SGHRS, CDR2 YFSETQ. The DNA for the CDR3 is TGCGCCAGCAGCTCGACCCCGGGGGCAGGCGAAAAACTGTTTTTT. Translation: CASSSTPGAGEKLFF. Full variable domain (rest looked up from reference TRBV5-1 and TRBJ1-4): KAGVTQTPRYLIKTRGQQVTLSCSPISGHRSVSWYQQTPGQGLQFLFEYFSETQRNKGNFPGRFSGRQFSNSRSEMNVSTLELGDSALYLCASSSTPGAGEKLFFGSGTQLSVL.